These 21 T cell receptor beta chains came from one sample sequenced in a study of T cells in Graves' hyperthyroidism and ophthalmopathy. Researchers took RNA transcripts and amplified the TCR beta CDR3 regions from them. RT-PCR in the first round (using the HTBI primer set) targeted the TCR CDR3. TCRdb used MiXCR to reprocess the multiplex PCR reads, holding one entry per CDR3 protein. The table shows 340,000 or so distinct CDR3 sequences, with 15% to 20% occurring only once. Sequencing used blood. The source is a woman aged 45-59 years with Graves' hyperthyroidism.

The chain uses TRBV5-1 and TRBJ2-2; 9 bases align to TRBD1. The CDR3 has 15 amino acids. Germline V gene lookup returns CDR1 SGHRS and CDR2 YFSETQ. The trim removed 2 bases at V and 6 bases at J, leaving 5 bases unmatched. CDR3 amino acids: CASSFRDRVAGELFF. The CDR3 bases are TGCGCCAGCAGCTTCCGGGACAGGGTGGCCGGGGAGCTGTTTTTT.

This chain links TRBV13 with TRBJ2-1, with 8 positions matching TRBD2. Per germline, CDR1 PRHDT and CDR2 FYEKMQ (reference sequence). V trimming: 5 bases; J trimming: 0 bases; junction bases outside the gene matches: 6. There are 16 residues in the CDR3. CDR3 region: CASSRPSGGSYNEQFF. For the CDR3, the DNA is TGTGCCAGCAGCCGCCCCAGCGGGGGCTCCTACAATGAGCAGTTCTTC.

This clonotype was counted between two and nine times. This rearrangement joins TRBV4-2 to TRBJ1-4; TRBD1 matches 7 bases. The germline V gene has CDR1 LGHNA and CDR2 YNFKEQ. After removal of 0 bases from V and 3 bases from J, the junction contained 4 bases not matched to a gene. This CDR3 is built from 16 residues. The CDR3 DNA follows: TGTGCCAGCAGCCAAGAACGACAGGGCGCTAATGAAAAACTGTTTTTT. It encodes CASSQERQGANEKLFF.

This clonotype was seen a handful of times. J is TRBJ2-7 and V is TRBV20-1; D is possibly TRBD1 or TRBD2 (5 bases each). CDR3 length equals 12 residues. With 2 bases removed from V and 3 bases from J, the gap between germline ends came to 8 bases. Germline V gene sequence: CDR1 DFQATT, CDR2 SNEGSKA (reference sequence). The CDR3 region is CSARRDGYEQYV. CDR3 sequence (DNA): TGCAGTGCTAGACGGGACGGCTACGAGCAGTACGTC.

This clonotype was observed many times. V gene TRBV27 combines with J gene TRBJ1-1; 8 bases match TRBD1. Germline CDR1 MNHEY, CDR2 SMNVEV (reference sequence). V dropped 7 bases and J dropped 6; count of bases not matched to a gene: 10. The CDR3 runs to 14 residues. CDR3 sequence reads: CASTRTGLVAEAFF. CDR3 in DNA: TGTGCCAGCACCCGGACAGGGTTAGTCGCTGAAGCTTTCTTT.

This clonotype was seen once. The V gene is TRBV9, the J gene TRBJ1-5; D may be TRBD1 (5 bases). The CDR3 has 14 amino acids. The V and J ends lost 0 bases and 4 bases respectively, with 8 bases between them. Germline CDR1 reads SGDLS; CDR2 reads YYNGEE. DNA of the CDR3: TGTGCCAGCAGCGTAGATGGGGGGAATCAGCCCCAGCATTTT. This sequence encodes CASSVDGGNQPQHF.

The chain couples TRBV29-1 to TRBJ1-1, with TRBD1 matching over 8 bases. Germline-derived CDR1 and CDR2 are SQVTM and ANQGSEA. This CDR3 comprises 14 residues. V lost 4 bases to trimming and J lost 2 bases; unmatched junction nucleotides: 6. CDR3 region: CSVGSGQGNTEAFF. CDR3 nucleotide sequence: TGCAGCGTTGGGTCAGGACAGGGTAACACTGAAGCTTTCTTT.

The gene calls are TRBV7-3 and TRBJ1-2; possible D gene TRBD1, 6 bases. V was pared by 0 bases and J by 8 bases, with 16 bases between. Germline V CDR1 and CDR2: SGHTA, FQGTGA. The CDR3 sequence is 15 residues long. CDR3 nucleotides: TGTGCCAGCAGCTTAACCGGGGGAACAGGGATCGGCTACACCTTC. Encoded protein: CASSLTGGTGIGYTF.

The J gene is TRBJ2-7, the V gene TRBV7-6, with a weak D call TRBD1 (7 bases). The V and J ends lost 5 bases and 4 bases respectively, with 15 bases between them. CDR1 SGHVS and CDR2 FNYEAQ come from the germline V gene. The CDR3 spans 14 residues. CDR3 loop: CASSPGAGGYEQYF. The CDR3 bases are TGTGCCAGCAGCCCGGGGGCAGGGGGGTACGAGCAGTACTTC.

The chain carries TRBV3-1 and TRBJ2-7, with 7 nucleotides matching TRBD1. CDR3 size: 13 residues. V dropped 3 bases and J dropped 5; count of bases not matched to a gene: 4. From germline, CDR1 is LGHDT and CDR2 YNNKEL (reference sequence). The chain's CDR3 is CASSQKGANEQYV. The CDR3 nucleotides read TGTGCCAGCAGCCAGAAGGGGGCTAACGAGCAGTACGTC.

The chain joins TRBV20-1 to TRBJ1-2; D gene ambiguous. The CDR3 is 12 amino acids. V shed 5 bases and J shed 5 bases, with 12 bases lying between them. The germline V gene encodes CDR1 DFQATT and CDR2 SNEGSKA (reference sequence). CDR3 sequence: CSAPVSNYGYTF. The CDR3, as DNA: TGCAGTGCTCCTGTATCAAATTATGGCTACACCTTC.

This clonotype was counted ten times or more. The chain has TRBV28 and TRBJ1-5; 7 nucleotides align to TRBD1. The junction had 8 bases not matched to a gene; V was cut back by 5 bases and J by 7 bases. The CDR3 contains 14 residues. CDR1 MDHEN and CDR2 SYDVKM come from the germline V gene. The DNA of the CDR3 is TGTGCCAGCAGTACGACAGGGAGGGGGCAGCCCCAGCATTTT. This codes for CASSTTGRGQPQHF.

V gene TRBV6-1 combines with J gene TRBJ2-1, with D perhaps matching TRBD2 (6 bases). Germline V gene data show CDR1 as MNHNS and CDR2 as SASEGT. Trimming shortened V by 6 bases and J by 3 bases, and 15 bases separated the two germline ends. This CDR3 has 15 amino acids. CDR3 DNA: TGTGCCAGCAGCCCCCCCGCGGGGTTCTACAATGAGCAGTTCTTC. Encoded protein: CASSPPAGFYNEQFF.

This clonotype appeared many times. The chain recombines TRBV5-1 with TRBJ2-1; 8 nucleotides align to TRBD2. Germline assignment: CDR1 SGHRS and CDR2 YFSETQ. Unmatched junction bases numbered 10, after V lost 1 base and J lost 4 bases. CDR3 length: 17 residues. The DNA for the CDR3 is TGCGCCAGCAGCTTGCCGGGCTTCGGCGGGGGGTACAATGAGCAGTTCTTC. Its translation: CASSLPGFGGGYNEQFF.

This clonotype was observed many times. The V call is TRBV2, the J call TRBJ2-1; no firm D call. The germline V and J ends were trimmed by 1 base and 7 bases, with 5 bases remaining between them. The germline gives CDR1 SNHLY, CDR2 FYNNEI. This CDR3 spans 12 amino acids. The CDR3 spells CASSEGENEQFF. The CDR3 DNA reads TGTGCCAGCAGTGAAGGCGAGAATGAGCAGTTCTTC.

Concerning this clonotype: Given the absence of the conserved phenylalanine or tryptophan at the CDR3 end, a read error is likely. This chain connects TRBV28 to TRBJ2-6; 10 positions match TRBD1. In germline, CDR1 is MDHEN, CDR2 SYDVKM. This CDR3 comprises 17 residues. Unmatched junction bases numbered 6, after V lost 5 bases and J lost 2 bases. The CDR3 region has the DNA TGTGCCAGCAGTCCGCGACAGGGGGCGGCTGGGGCCAACGTCCTGACTTCC. Translated, it gives CASSPRQGAAGANVLTS.

This chain uses TRBV12-3 or TRBV12-4 with TRBJ2-1; 10 bases fit TRBD2. The CDR3 runs 15 residues. The J segment lost 6 bases and the V segment lost 2 bases, leaving 4 bases of the junction unmatched. The CDR3 nucleotides are TGTGCCAGCAGTTTAACGGCTAGCGGGGGCAATGAGCAGTTCTTC. It specifies CASSLTASGGNEQFF.

The chain uses TRBV13 and TRBJ2-5, with D tentatively TRBD1 (5 bases). Germline V gives CDR1 PRHDT, CDR2 FYEKMQ (reference sequence). The CDR3 has 14 residues. V lost 3 bases to trimming and J lost 5 bases, with 13 bases between them. The CDR3 DNA is TGTGCCAGCAGCTTTGACAGCCAAGGGGAGACCCAGTACTTC. Translated: CASSFDSQGETQYF.

This clonotype was seen only a few times. One junction end disagrees with the germline gene, perhaps due to a read error. This chain uses TRBV6-2 or TRBV6-3 with TRBJ2-1; D is uncertain. Germline V gene data show CDR1 as MNHEY and CDR2 as SVGEGT. There are 14 residues in the CDR3. Here the CDR3 DNA reads TGTGCCAGCAGTTACTCGGGCCGATACAATAAGCAGTTCTTC. Amino acid sequence: CASSYSGRYNKQFF.

The gene calls are TRBV7-2 and TRBJ1-2; tentatively, D is TRBD1 (6 bases). Deletions cut 4 bases from V and 4 bases from J, with 22 bases between. This CDR3 region has 17 residues. CDR1 and CDR2 from the germline V gene are SGHTA and FQGNSA. Here the CDR3 DNA reads TGTGCCAGCAGCTCGTCGGAGGGGACAATTCTAGTCTATGGCTACACCTTC. Residues: CASSSSEGTILVYGYTF.

This clonotype was found a few times. The rearrangement uses TRBV28 and TRBJ1-5; 11 bases match TRBD1. V lost 8 bases, J lost 9 bases, and 9 bases stayed unmatched. CDR1 and CDR2 (germline): MDHEN, SYDVKM. This CDR3 spans 14 amino acids. The chain's CDR3 is CASGWTGGRRPQHF. CDR3 sequence (DNA): TGTGCCAGCGGATGGACAGGGGGCCGGAGGCCCCAGCATTTT.